The present entry profiles one T cell receptor (beta chain) with its context. Its antigen is currently unknown. The data stem from a study of chemoradiotherapy in HPV16-positive cancers. The data were produced by immunoSEQ multiplex PCR, yet TCRdb's version contains in-frame clones alone and is incomplete. The table has more than 30,000 clones, 89% seen once. Over chemoradiotherapy, repertoires were sampled more than once. Study conclusions and caveats: Only two HPV16-positive patients supplied the functional HPV-specificity definition. During treatment, candidate HPV-specific clones and E7-related motifs expanded in tumor.

The sequenced sample was blood, obtained from a patient who underwent chemoradiotherapy. The sequence derives from a human donor with HPV-associated anogenital cancer.

CDR3 nucleotides: TGTGCCAGCAGTCACGTGACAGGGAGCTACGAGCAGTACTTC. This translates into CASSHVTGSYEQYF. This sequence joins TRBV6-5 and TRBJ2-7; 7 nucleotides line up with TRBD1. V dropped 5 bases and J dropped 3; count of bases not matched to a gene: 7. Germline loops: CDR1 MNHEY, CDR2 SVGAGI. CDR3 size: 14 residues.